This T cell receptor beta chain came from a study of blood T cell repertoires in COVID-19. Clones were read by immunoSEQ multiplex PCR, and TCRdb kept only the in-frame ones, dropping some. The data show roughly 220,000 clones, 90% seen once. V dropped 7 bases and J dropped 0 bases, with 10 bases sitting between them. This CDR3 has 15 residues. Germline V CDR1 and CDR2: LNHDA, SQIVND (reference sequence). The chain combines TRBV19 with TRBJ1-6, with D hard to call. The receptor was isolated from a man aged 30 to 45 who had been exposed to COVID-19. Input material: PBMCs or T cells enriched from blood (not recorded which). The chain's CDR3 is CASNPSGSYNSPLHF. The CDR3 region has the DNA TGTGCCAGTAATCCGTCGGGCTCCTATAATTCACCCCTCCACTTT.